What follows are 15 T cell receptor beta chains derived from one specimen sequenced in a study of T-cell memory formation after mild COVID-19. From the 5' RACE reads, TCRdb called clonotypes with MiXCR, one entry per CDR3 protein. The data contain fewer than 250,000 distinct CDR3 sequences, around 27% of them seen just once; the ten biggest clones take up approximately 10%. Material: PBMCs or a T cell subset sorted from them (not recorded which). The receptors here all came from an adult woman who had mild COVID-19 (a few samples of this study predate the infection). Cell type and time point are not known.

The DNA for the CDR3 is TGTGCCAGCAGCTTATCGCAGGGACATTTGGAGACCCAGTACTTC. Protein sequence: CASSLSQGHLETQYF. The genes are TRBV7-2 and TRBJ2-5; D possibly corresponds to TRBD1 (6 bases). This CDR3 contains 15 residues. Deletions cut 2 bases from V and 5 bases from J, with 15 bases between. Germline V gene data show CDR1 as SGHTA and CDR2 as FQGNSA.

This clonotype was recorded only once. The chain is built from TRBV7-6 and TRBJ2-5; TRBD2 aligns across 10 bases. The germline gives CDR1 SGHVS, CDR2 FNYEAQ. CDR3 length: 18 amino acids. V was clipped by 5 bases and J by 2 bases; unmatched bases: 14. The CDR3 spells CASSNALSGGPFQETQYF. The CDR3 DNA reads as TGTGCCAGCAGCAATGCCCTTAGCGGGGGGCCGTTTCAAGAGACCCAGTACTTC.

This clonotype was counted a few times. The rearrangement uses TRBV19 and TRBJ2-7; TRBD2 agrees at 8 bases. The V gene's germline CDR1 is LNHDA and CDR2 SQIVND (reference sequence). The CDR3 length is 15 residues. V gave up 5 bases and J gave up 1 base; unmatched junction bases: 7. The CDR3 spells CASSAAGGASYEQYF. CDR3 DNA: TGTGCCAGTAGTGCCGCCGGGGGGGCATCCTACGAGCAGTACTTC.

The CDR3 here is CASSLRADGYTF. The CDR3 DNA is TGTGCCAGCAGCTTGAGGGCGGATGGCTACACCTTC. The chain links TRBV7-9 to TRBJ1-2, with D uncertain. Germline V gene sequence: CDR1 SEHNR, CDR2 FQNEAQ (reference sequence). The CDR3 loop spans 12 amino acids. The ends were cut back, 3 bases at V and 6 bases at J, with 8 bases in the middle. The full variable domain, with the rest looked up from reference TRBV7-9 and TRBJ1-2, is DTGVSQNPRHKITKRGQNVTFRCDPISEHNRLYWYRQTLGQGPEFLTYFQNEAQLEKSRLLSDRFSAERPKGSFSTLEIQRTEQGDSAMYLCASSLRADGYTFGSGTRLTVV.

The J gene is TRBJ1-1, the V gene TRBV12-3 or TRBV12-4; D remains ambiguous. V lost 5 bases to trimming and J lost 6 bases, with 7 bases between them. This CDR3 is 11 amino acids long. The DNA for the CDR3 is TGTGCCAGCAGTGCGGGTGCTGAAGCTTTCTTT. It translates to CASSAGAEAFF.

This clonotype turned up a few times. The chain couples TRBV5-1 to TRBJ2-1; the match to TRBD2 covers 7 bases. This CDR3 spans 15 amino acids. Losses at the gene ends were 4 bases for V and 4 bases for J; bases not matched to a gene: 8. The germline V gene encodes CDR1 SGHRS and CDR2 YFSETQ. In DNA, the CDR3 is TGCGCCAGCAGCCACGGGAGGCTCCAGTACAATGAGCAGTTCTTC. The encoded protein is CASSHGRLQYNEQFF.

This clonotype has just a few counts. The J gene is TRBJ2-5, the V gene TRBV2; TRBD1 matches at 10 bases. CDR1 SNHLY and CDR2 FYNNEI come from the germline V gene. The V and J ends lost 5 bases and 2 bases, in that order; junction bases with no gene match: 2. CDR3 length equals 14 residues. This chain's CDR3 is CASSLGQGQETQYF. The DNA for the CDR3 is TGTGCCAGCAGTTTGGGACAGGGGCAAGAGACCCAGTACTTC.

In DNA form, the CDR3 reads TGCAGCGTTGAGGGGACCGAACGCTCTGGGGCCAACGTCCTGACTTTC. Its protein product is CSVEGTERSGANVLTF. The V call is TRBV29-1, the J call TRBJ2-6; perhaps D is TRBD1 or TRBD2 (5 bases each). The CDR3 is 16 residues long. CDR1 SQVTM and CDR2 ANQGSEA come from the germline V gene. The V end lost 3 bases, the J end lost 0 bases, and 12 bases lay between the germline ends.

A single count supports this clonotype. The chain recombines TRBV4-3 with TRBJ2-3; D may be TRBD2 (5 bases). Germline-derived CDR1 and CDR2 are LGHNA and YSLEER. CDR3 length: 16 residues. Deletions cut 3 bases from V and 2 bases from J, with 15 bases between. This CDR3 reads CASSQREGLLTDTQYF. The CDR3 coding sequence is TGCGCCAGCAGCCAGAGAGAGGGCCTACTCACAGATACGCAGTATTTT.

The genes are TRBV7-2 and TRBJ2-1, with 9 nucleotides matching TRBD2. Unmatched junction bases numbered 6, after V lost 5 bases and J lost 4 bases. Germline V gene sequence: CDR1 SGHTA, CDR2 FQGNSA. The CDR3 is 15 amino acids. The DNA for the CDR3 is TGTGCCAGCAGCCATACTAGCGGGTCTTACAATGAGCAGTTCTTC. As protein: CASSHTSGSYNEQFF. Looking up the rest from reference TRBV7-2 and TRBJ2-1 gives the full variable domain: GAGVSQSPSNKVTEKGKDVELRCDPISGHTALYWYRQSLGQGLEFLIYFQGNSAPDKSGLPSDRFSAERTGGSVSTLTIQRTQQEDSAVYLCASSHTSGSYNEQFFGPGTRLTVL.

V is TRBV15 and J is TRBJ2-1, with a weak D call TRBD2 (7 bases). The CDR3 loop spans 15 amino acids. Trimming shortened V by 9 bases and J by 2 bases, and 17 bases separated the two germline ends. Germline CDR1 is LNHNV and CDR2 is YYDKDF (reference sequence). The CDR3 DNA follows: TGTGCCACGAGATCACGGGGGGCGGCCTACAATGAGCAGTTCTTC. It specifies CATRSRGAAYNEQFF. Using reference TRBV15 and TRBJ2-1 for the parts outside the CDR3, the full variable domain is DAMVIQNPRYQVTQFGKPVTLSCSQTLNHNVMYWYQQKSSQAPKLLFHYYDKDFNNEADTPDNFQSRRPNTSFCFLDIRSPGLGDTAMYLCATRSRGAAYNEQFFGPGTRLTVL.

The J gene is TRBJ2-6, the V gene TRBV24-1; 7 bases fit TRBD1. This CDR3 is 17 amino acids long. In germline, CDR1 is KGHDR, CDR2 SFDVKD. Losses at the gene ends were 6 bases for V and 0 bases for J; bases not matched to a gene: 7. The CDR3 is CATSSGGTGSGANVLTF. As DNA, the CDR3 is TGTGCCACCAGTTCAGGGGGAACTGGCTCTGGGGCCAACGTCCTGACTTTC.

The V call is TRBV5-5, the J call TRBJ2-5; TRBD2 agrees at 15 bases. J gave up 6 bases and V 3 bases, and 9 bases lay outside the gene matches. The CDR3 runs to 17 residues. The germline CDR1 and CDR2 sequences are SGHKS and YYEKEE (reference sequence). Here the CDR3 DNA reads TGTGCCAGCAGCTCTCCGGGACTAGCGGGGGGCGGGCAGACCCAGTACTTC. Translating gives CASSSPGLAGGGQTQYF.

A few counts support this clonotype. This chain connects TRBV5-1 to TRBJ2-7; 7 nucleotides match TRBD2. Germline V gene sequence: CDR1 SGHRS, CDR2 YFSETQ. The CDR3 runs 15 residues. Germline trimming cut 4 bases from V and 1 base from J; bases unmatched to any gene: 8. As DNA, the CDR3 is TGCGCCAGCAGCGGGGGGAGGGTGAAATCCTACGAGCAGTACTTC. It encodes CASSGGRVKSYEQYF.

V and J are TRBV15 and TRBJ1-1; TRBD1 might be the D (5 bases). CDR3 length equals 14 residues. Germline-derived CDR1 and CDR2 are LNHNV and YYDKDF (reference sequence). V lost 0 bases, J lost 12 bases, and 17 bases lay in between. The CDR3 loop reads CATSREGNGDPPFF. The CDR3 bases are TGTGCCACCAGCAGAGAGGGGAATGGGGACCCACCTTTCTTT.